These T cell receptor beta chains were read from a single sample in a study of T-cell memory formation after mild COVID-19. TCRdb analysed the 5' RACE reads with MiXCR anew, one entry per CDR3 protein. The sample shows approximately 500,000 distinct CDR3 sequences, around 25% of them seen only once. Sequencing used PBMCs or a T cell subset sorted from them (not recorded which). Receptors originate from an adult woman who had mild COVID-19 (a few samples of this study predate the infection). Cell type and time point are not known. Both conserved end residues are part of each CDR3. Fields, in order: clone size, J gene, V gene, D gene, CDR3 protein, CDR3 DNA. D genes are given only for firm matches. Rows may omit the clone size; those that give it use once, few, many or a size class.

few,TRBJ1-5,TRBV20-1,-,CSARGNGLYSNQPQHF,TGCAGTGCTAGAGGGAATGGACTTTATAGCAATCAGCCCCAGCATTTT
few,TRBJ1-1,TRBV20-1,TRBD1,CSARQTGGVDTEAFF,TGCAGTGCTAGGCAGACAGGGGGGGTGGACACTGAAGCTTTCTTT
-,TRBJ2-7,TRBV7-9,-,CASSWGQGLLEQYF,TGTGCCAGCAGCTGGGGGCAGGGACTGTTGGAGCAGTACTTC
-,TRBJ2-7,TRBV27,-,CASSPTRREQYF,TGTGCCAGCAGCCCAACCAGGCGGGAGCAGTACTTC
-,TRBJ2-3,TRBV20-1,-,CSAGRETDTQYF,TGCAGTGCGGGCCGGGAGACAGATACGCAGTATTTT
-,TRBJ1-1,TRBV4-2,TRBD1,CASSTRTGGNTEAFF,TGTGCCAGCAGCACCCGGACAGGTGGGAACACTGAAGCTTTCTTT
few,TRBJ2-1,TRBV12-3/TRBV12-4,TRBD2,CASSSSRDSLLRGRAYEQFF,TGTGCCAGCAGTTCAAGCCGGGACAGCCTCTTGCGCGGGAGGGCCTATGAGCAGTTCTTC
many,TRBJ2-7,TRBV12-3/TRBV12-4,-,CASSLIAVEQYF,TGTGCCAGCAGTTTAATAGCGGTCGAGCAGTACTTC
few,TRBJ1-1,TRBV6-5,-,CASSYFMGTEAFF,TGTGCCAGCAGTTACTTCATGGGGACTGAAGCTTTCTTT
-,TRBJ2-1,TRBV24-1,-,CATRGGGNEQFF,TGTGCCACCAGGGGTGGAGGGAATGAGCAGTTCTTC
-,TRBJ2-7,TRBV2,-,CASNYAAEQYF,TGTGCCAGCAATTATGCTGCCGAGCAGTACTTC
-,TRBJ2-1,TRBV19,-,CASSVNGEWRTIGQFF,TGTGCCAGTAGTGTTAACGGGGAGTGGCGGACCATAGGGCAGTTCTTC
-,TRBJ1-1,TRBV2,-,CASSAEGPTEAFF,TGTGCCAGCAGTGCCGAGGGGCCTACTGAAGCTTTCTTT
few,TRBJ1-1,TRBV4-3,TRBD1,CASSPRGRAEAFF,TGCGCCAGCAGCCCCAGGGGGCGGGCTGAAGCTTTCTTT
-,TRBJ1-6,TRBV25-1,-,CASSPAGGHSPLHF,TGTGCCAGCAGCCCTGCGGGGGGTCATTCACCCCTCCACTTT
few,TRBJ2-3,TRBV7-3,-,CASSLGVGVPQYF,TGTGCCAGCAGCTTAGGAGTTGGAGTACCGCAGTATTTT
-,TRBJ1-5,TRBV18,TRBD1,CASSQGQTNQPQHF,TGTGCCAGCTCACAGGGACAGACGAATCAGCCCCAGCATTTT
few,TRBJ1-2,TRBV7-9,-,CASSLALASPSYGYTF,TGTGCCAGCAGCTTAGCCCTGGCGAGCCCTTCCTATGGCTACACCTTC
-,TRBJ2-7,TRBV20-1,TRBD2,CSAKSREGSYEQYF,TGCAGTGCTAAATCGCGGGAGGGCAGTTACGAGCAGTACTTC
-,TRBJ2-2,TRBV6-6,TRBD1,CASSHSTGIILDTGELFF,TGTGCCAGCAGTCATTCGACAGGGATAATCCTGGACACCGGGGAGCTGTTTTTT
-,TRBJ2-1,TRBV5-5,TRBD1,CASSWLTGGSRSYNEQFF,TGTGCCAGCAGCTGGCTGACAGGGGGGTCCCGCTCCTACAATGAGCAGTTCTTC
-,TRBJ2-1,TRBV9,TRBD1,CASSGRDRGRVDEQFF,TGTGCCAGCAGCGGCCGGGACAGGGGGCGGGTGGATGAGCAGTTCTTC
few,TRBJ1-5,TRBV7-2,-,CASSSRGGPQHF,TGTGCCAGCAGCTCAAGGGGGGGGCCCCAGCATTTT
-,TRBJ2-3,TRBV7-2,-,CASSPKESGGTDTQYF,TGTGCCAGCAGCCCTAAGGAGAGCGGTGGCACAGATACGCAGTATTTT
many,TRBJ2-3,TRBV5-4,TRBD2,CASSLGGGATDTQYF,TGTGCCAGCAGCTTGGGCGGGGGGGCCACAGATACGCAGTATTTT
-,TRBJ2-1,TRBV20-1,-,CSAREVPYNEQFF,TGCAGTGCTAGAGAGGTTCCTTACAATGAGCAGTTCTTC
-,TRBJ2-7,TRBV7-9,-,CASSLWRGALGYEQYF,TGTGCCAGCAGCTTATGGAGGGGGGCTCTCGGTTACGAGCAGTACTTC
many,TRBJ2-7,TRBV12-3/TRBV12-4,TRBD1,CASSLGQSGSYEQYF,TGTGCCAGCAGTCTGGGACAGTCCGGCTCCTACGAGCAGTACTTC
once,TRBJ2-7,TRBV20-1,-,CSASGGVYEQYF,TGCAGTGCTTCCGGGGGAGTTTACGAGCAGTACTTC
few,TRBJ2-5,TRBV5-5,-,CASSYQTGTSTETQYF,TGTGCCAGCAGCTACCAGACAGGAACCAGCACAGAGACCCAGTACTTC
-,TRBJ1-6,TRBV5-1,-,CASSFGLRSPLHF,TGCGCCAGCAGCTTCGGGCTACGGTCACCCCTCCACTTT
few,TRBJ2-2,TRBV7-8,-,CASRVILGASTGELFF,TGTGCCAGCAGAGTAATTCTCGGGGCTTCCACCGGGGAGCTGTTTTTT
-,TRBJ2-3,TRBV29-1,-,CSVGPGDHTDTQYF,TGCAGCGTCGGCCCGGGGGACCATACAGATACGCAGTATTTT
once,TRBJ1-2,TRBV12-3/TRBV12-4,-,CASKTTGSVGYTF,TGTGCCAGCAAAACCACAGGGAGTGTTGGCTACACCTTC
-,TRBJ2-3,TRBV25-1,-,CASSGTDDPTDTQYF,TGTGCCAGCAGTGGTACGGATGACCCCACAGATACGCAGTATTTT